The 7 T cell receptor beta chains listed next were all sequenced from one sample in a study of T-cell reconstitution after alpha-beta-depleted transplantation in children. The authors prepared the TCRbeta library with unique molecular identifiers. TCRdb ran MiXCR on the PCR reads and lists one entry per CDR3 protein. The sample carries approximately 520,000 distinct CDR3 sequences, 9.5% to 12% recorded once. This sample comprised PBMCs, mostly from graft donor cells, obtained 180 days after TCRalphabeta/CD19-depleted stem cell transplant. These receptors originate from a female patient aged 2-9 years who had a stem cell transplant for aplastic anemia, so the T cells may come from the graft donor.

The V call is TRBV27, the J call TRBJ2-1; 7 positions match TRBD2. CDR3 length: 14 amino acids. The germline gives CDR1 MNHEY, CDR2 SMNVEV (reference sequence). Trimming cost V 8 bases and J 4 bases; bases outside gene matches: 8. CDR3 nucleotides: TGTGCCAGCGGAGCGGTGGGGGGGTACAATGAGCAGTTCTTC. Amino acids: CASGAVGGYNEQFF.

J is TRBJ2-7 and V is TRBV7-6; either TRBD1 or TRBD2 may supply D (5 bases each). Germline V gene lookup returns CDR1 SGHVS and CDR2 FNYEAQ. Trimming pared 1 base from V and 6 bases from J, leaving 25 bases between. This CDR3 has 18 residues. The CDR3 coding sequence is TGTGCCAGCAGCTTAGTTTCCGGGGCTGACGGCAGAGTCTCCGAGCAGTACTTC. It specifies CASSLVSGADGRVSEQYF.

V is TRBV30 and J is TRBJ2-1, with D maybe TRBD1 (5 bases). The CDR3 totals 15 residues. Germline loops: CDR1 GTSNPN, CDR2 SVGIG (reference sequence). Trimming pared 2 bases from V and 9 bases from J, leaving 20 bases between. For the CDR3, the DNA is TGTGCCTGGAGTCCCGTGATCCGCGCCGACAGTGAGCAGTTCTTC. Its translation is CAWSPVIRADSEQFF.

This rearrangement joins TRBV5-6 to TRBJ2-7; D unclear. Germline V lookup: CDR1 SGHDT, CDR2 YYEEEE. V lost 0 bases to trimming and J lost 3 bases, with 7 bases between them. The CDR3 spans 13 residues. The CDR3 sequence is CASSLVGYYEQYV. The CDR3 DNA reads as TGTGCCAGCAGCTTGGTTGGTTACTACGAGCAGTACGTC.

This chain connects TRBV6-1 to TRBJ2-1; D might be TRBD1 (6 bases). Germline V CDR1 and CDR2: MNHNS, SASEGT. Trimming left V 6 bases short and J 1 base short, with 16 bases between. This CDR3 contains 16 residues. The DNA of the CDR3 is TGTGCCAGCAGGCGGAAGACAGGTCCTTCCTACAATGAGCAGTTCTTC. Translation gives CASRRKTGPSYNEQFF.

This clonotype was recorded a few times. The V call is TRBV29-1, the J call TRBJ2-3, with 12 bases lining up with TRBD2. CDR1 SQVTM and CDR2 ANQGSEA come from the germline V gene. With 4 bases clipped from V and 2 bases from J, the junction kept 4 bases outside the gene matches. This CDR3 region has 15 residues. In DNA form, the CDR3 reads TGCAGCGTTGCTCGGACTAGCGGGGCCACAGATACGCAGTATTTT. It codes for CSVARTSGATDTQYF.

The rearrangement links TRBV20-1 to TRBJ2-2, with 11 nucleotides matching TRBD1. CDR3 length: 14 amino acids. Looked up from germline, CDR1 is DFQATT and CDR2 is SNEGSKA (reference sequence). V gave up 0 bases and J gave up 6 bases; unmatched junction bases: 0. The CDR3 bases are TGCAGTGCTAGAGAGGGACAGGGGGCCGGGGAGCTGTTTTTT. Its translation: CSAREGQGAGELFF.